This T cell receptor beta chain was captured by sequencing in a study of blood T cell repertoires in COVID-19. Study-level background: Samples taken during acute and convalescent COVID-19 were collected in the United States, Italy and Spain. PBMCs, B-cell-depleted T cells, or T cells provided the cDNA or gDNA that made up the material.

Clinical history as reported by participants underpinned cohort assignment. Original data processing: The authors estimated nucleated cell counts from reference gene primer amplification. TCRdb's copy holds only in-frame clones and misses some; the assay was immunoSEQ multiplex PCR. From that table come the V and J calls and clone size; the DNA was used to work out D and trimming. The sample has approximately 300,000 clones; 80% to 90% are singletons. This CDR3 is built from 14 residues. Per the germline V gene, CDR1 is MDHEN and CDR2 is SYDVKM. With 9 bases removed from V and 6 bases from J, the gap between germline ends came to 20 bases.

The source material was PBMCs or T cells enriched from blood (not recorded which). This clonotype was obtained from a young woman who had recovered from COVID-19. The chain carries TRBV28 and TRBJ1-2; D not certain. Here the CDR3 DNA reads TGTGCCAGTAGAATGGCTGCGAGGAGTGATGGCTACACCTTC. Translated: CASRMAARSDGYTF.